The 18 T cell receptor beta chains in this list originate from one sample, sequenced in a study of Graves' ophthalmopathy and Graves' hyperthyroidism. RNA transcripts provided the template for amplifying TCR beta CDR3 regions. HTBI-primed first-round RT-PCR preceded second-round multiplex PCR. TCRdb passed the multiplex PCR reads through MiXCR, listing each CDR3 protein once. This sample has around 1,000,000 distinct CDR3 sequences, with around a third found just once. The sample taken for sequencing was peripheral blood or thyroid tissue (not recorded which). These receptors were collected from an adult man with Graves' hyperthyroidism.

V and J are TRBV19 and TRBJ1-1; D remains unclear. Germline CDR1 reads LNHDA; CDR2 reads SQIVND (reference sequence). The V and J ends lost 7 bases and 0 bases respectively, with 12 bases between them. This CDR3 is built from 14 residues. CDR3 protein: CASTPLDLNTEAFF. The CDR3 DNA reads TGTGCCAGTACTCCCTTGGATTTGAACACTGAAGCTTTCTTT.

V usage is TRBV10-3 and J usage is TRBJ1-2; 9 nucleotides agree with TRBD1. Losses at the gene ends were 2 bases for V and 8 bases for J; bases not matched to a gene: 6. CDR1 ENHRY and CDR2 SYGVKD come from the germline V gene. CDR3 length equals 14 residues. CDR3: CAISEAGQGGGYTF. CDR3 bases: TGTGCCATCAGTGAGGCGGGACAGGGCGGAGGCTACACCTTC.

The sample holds many counts of this clonotype. The CDR3 DNA reads TGTGCCAGCAGCCCCGGGGACAGTACTGAAGCTTTCTTT. Protein product: CASSPGDSTEAFF. The chain carries TRBV7-9 and TRBJ1-1, with 7 bases aligning to TRBD1. The CDR3 covers 13 residues. Germline V CDR1 and CDR2: SEHNR, FQNEAQ (reference sequence). J lost 5 bases, V lost 5 bases, and 5 bases had no gene match.

The gene calls are TRBV12-3 or TRBV12-4 and TRBJ2-2; TRBD1 might be the D (6 bases). The V end lost 5 bases, the J end lost 6 bases, and 10 bases lay between the germline ends. The length of the CDR3 is 13 residues. The CDR3 loop is CASSLNRAGELFF. CDR3 sequence (DNA): TGTGCCAGCAGTCTTAACAGGGCCGGGGAGCTGTTTTTT.

CDR3 in amino acids: CASRDRAPNTEAFF. DNA for the CDR3: TGTGCCAGCAGAGATCGGGCACCAAACACTGAAGCTTTCTTT. The V call is TRBV25-1, the J call TRBJ1-1; D is ambiguous. This CDR3 spans 14 amino acids. Germline CDR1 MGHDK, CDR2 SYGVNS. With 6 bases removed from V and 2 bases from J, the gap between germline ends came to 13 bases.

This clonotype was observed many times. The gene calls are TRBV9 and TRBJ2-5; D might be TRBD1 or TRBD2, each matching 5 bases. Germline V gene data show CDR1 as SGDLS and CDR2 as YYNGEE. The CDR3 runs 15 residues. V was cut by 2 bases and J by 4 bases, with 15 bases left in between. CDR3 DNA sequence: TGTGCCAGCAGCGTGGGGGATGACAGAGGAGAGACCCAGTACTTC. Its translation: CASSVGDDRGETQYF.

The table lists this clonotype with a few counts. The rearrangement joins TRBV28 to TRBJ1-1; D is perhaps TRBD1 (5 bases). CDR1 and CDR2 from the germline V gene are MDHEN and SYDVKM. The CDR3 has 12 residues. V was pared by 4 bases and J by 11 bases, with 14 bases between. This chain's CDR3 is CASSWDGFGAFF. CDR3 DNA: TGTGCCAGCAGTTGGGACGGGTTTGGGGCTTTCTTT. Variable domain in full (rest from reference TRBV28 and TRBJ1-1): DVKVTQSSRYLVKRTGEKVFLECVQDMDHENMFWYRQDPGLGLRLIYFSYDVKMKEKGDIPEGYSVSREKKERFSLILESASTNQTSMYLCASSWDGFGAFFGQGTRLTVV.

This clonotype has more than one count but fewer than ten. This chain connects TRBV20-1 to TRBJ2-3; D call uncertain. This CDR3 region has 13 residues. In germline, CDR1 is DFQATT, CDR2 SNEGSKA (reference sequence). Trimming took off 6 bases at V and 4 bases at J, with 14 bases between the two ends. The CDR3 region has the DNA TGCAGTGCCCTCCCAAGCGTAGCAGATACGCAGTATTTT. Translated, it gives CSALPSVADTQYF.

The chain employs TRBV6-5 and TRBJ1-2; D is unclear. CDR1 is MNHEY, CDR2 SVGAGI, per germline. This CDR3 spans 12 amino acids. V was shortened by 2 bases and J by 2 bases, with 3 bases between the two germline ends. The CDR3 DNA reads as TGTGCCAGCAGTTACGGCAACTATGGCTACACCTTC. Amino acid sequence: CASSYGNYGYTF.

This clonotype was counted at least ten times. The chain links TRBV6-6 to TRBJ2-5, with D maybe TRBD1 (6 bases). The V gene's germline CDR1 is MNHNY and CDR2 SVGAGI (reference sequence). The CDR3 is 14 residues long. Trimming removed 5 bases from V and 2 bases from J, with 12 bases in between. The chain's CDR3 is CASSKDRQQETQYF. The CDR3 DNA follows: TGTGCCAGCAGTAAGGACAGACAGCAAGAGACCCAGTACTTC.

V is TRBV6-6 and J is TRBJ2-2; D call uncertain. The germline V gene has CDR1 MNHNY and CDR2 SVGAGI (reference sequence). This CDR3 contains 14 residues. V was cut by 1 base and J by 7 bases, with 10 bases left in between. The CDR3 loop reads CASSYWPKDGELFF. In DNA form, the CDR3 reads TGTGCCAGCAGTTACTGGCCTAAAGACGGGGAGCTGTTTTTT.

A word on this clonotype: Possible read error: a much larger clone is one base away. The chain uses TRBV4-1 and TRBJ1-6; D remains ambiguous. The CDR3 covers 14 residues. Trimming took off 3 bases at V and 7 bases at J, with 10 bases between the two ends. CDR1 and CDR2 from the germline V gene are MGHRA and YSYEKL. CDR3 nucleotides: TGCGCCAGCAGCCACGGACGGATGAATTCACCCCTCCACTTT. Residues: CASSHGRMNSPLHF.

This clonotype was counted a few times. The chain uses TRBV9 and TRBJ2-7, with 7 bases that match TRBD1. CDR3 length: 14 amino acids. The J segment lost 3 bases and the V segment lost 3 bases, leaving 6 bases of the junction unmatched. Germline lookup yields CDR1 SGDLS and CDR2 YYNGEE. The DNA of the CDR3 is TGTGCCAGCAGCGAGACAGGGAGCCTCTACGAGCAGTACTTC. Protein product: CASSETGSLYEQYF. The entire variable domain, with the rest obtained from reference TRBV9 and TRBJ2-7, is as follows: DSGVTQTPKHLITATGQRVTLRCSPRSGDLSVYWYQQSLDQGLQFLIQYYNGEERAKGNILERFSAQQFPDLHSELNLSSLELGDSALYFCASSETGSLYEQYFGPGTRLTVT.

CDR3 nucleotides: TGTGCCAGCAGTTTCTCTTTGCGGGGGCGCGGGCAGCCCCAGCATTTT. Amino acids: CASSFSLRGRGQPQHF. This chain joins TRBV12-3 or TRBV12-4 and TRBJ1-5, with D possibly TRBD1 on 6 matching bases. V lost 3 bases to trimming and J lost 7 bases, with 19 bases between them. This CDR3 comprises 16 residues.

This clonotype showed up many times. The chain uses TRBV9 and TRBJ2-2; D uncertain. The germline V gene has CDR1 SGDLS and CDR2 YYNGEE. The length of the CDR3 is 13 residues. Deletions cut 1 base from V and 8 bases from J, with 9 bases between. The CDR3 DNA sequence: TGTGCCAGCAGCGTACGTCATTTGGGGGAGCTGTTTTTT. Translation gives CASSVRHLGELFF.

With respect to this clonotype: At one of its ends the junction is not consistent with the germline gene, which may arise from a read error. The V call is TRBV7-2, the J call TRBJ2-5, with 7 positions matching TRBD2. There are 14 residues in the CDR3. The germline V gene has CDR1 SGHTA and CDR2 FQGNSA. CDR3 nucleotide sequence: TGTGCCAGGAGCTCGGGTGGGACTACAGAGACCCAGTACTTC. This encodes CARSSGGTTETQYF.

In this sample, this clonotype turned up many times. The chain is built from TRBV7-9 and TRBJ2-2, with D unclear. V was cut by 3 bases and J by 8 bases, with 7 bases left in between. Germline CDR1 SEHNR, CDR2 FQNEAQ (reference sequence). There are 12 residues in the CDR3. The CDR3 nucleotides are TGTGCCAGCAGCTTCGGTCCTGGGGAGCTGTTTTTT. As protein: CASSFGPGELFF.

This clonotype occurred many times. The chain recombines TRBV6-6 with TRBJ1-1, with D tentatively TRBD1 (5 bases). The V end was cut by 7 bases, the J end by 0 bases, with 6 bases between. This CDR3 has 12 amino acids. Germline CDR1 is MNHNY and CDR2 is SVGAGI (reference sequence). In DNA form, the CDR3 reads TGTGCCAGCATGACAGTGAACACTGAAGCTTTCTTT. Protein sequence: CASMTVNTEAFF.